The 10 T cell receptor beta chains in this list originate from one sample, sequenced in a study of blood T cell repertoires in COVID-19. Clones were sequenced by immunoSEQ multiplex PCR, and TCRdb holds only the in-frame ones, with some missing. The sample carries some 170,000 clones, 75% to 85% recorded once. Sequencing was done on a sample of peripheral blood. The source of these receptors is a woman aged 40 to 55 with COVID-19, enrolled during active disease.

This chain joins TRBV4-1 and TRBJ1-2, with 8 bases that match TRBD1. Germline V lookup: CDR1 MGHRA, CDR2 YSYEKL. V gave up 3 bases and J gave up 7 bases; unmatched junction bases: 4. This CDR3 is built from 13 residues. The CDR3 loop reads CASSQGDRPGYTF. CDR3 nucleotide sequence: TGCGCCAGCAGCCAGGGGGACAGGCCTGGCTACACCTTC.

CDR3 DNA: TGTGCCAGCAAAGAAGGAACAGGGGAAGTAGAGACCCAGTACTTC. Encoded protein: CASKEGTGEVETQYF. The J gene is TRBJ2-5, the V gene TRBV6-5; 7 bases map to TRBD1. Germline CDR1 and CDR2: MNHEY and SVGAGI. This CDR3 region has 15 residues. The V segment lost 7 bases and the J segment 4 bases; nucleotides outside the gene matches: 12.

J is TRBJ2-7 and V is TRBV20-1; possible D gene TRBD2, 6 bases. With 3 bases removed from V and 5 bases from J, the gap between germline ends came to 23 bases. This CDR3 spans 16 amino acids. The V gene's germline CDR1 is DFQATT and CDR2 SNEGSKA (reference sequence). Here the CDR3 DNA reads TGCAGTGCTAGTCTTATTTCCGGAGGGCCTTGGAACGAGCAGTACTTC. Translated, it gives CSASLISGGPWNEQYF.

CDR3 sequence: CASSLRGNEQFF. The CDR3, as DNA: TGTGCCAGCAGTTTACGGGGAAATGAGCAGTTCTTC. The J gene is TRBJ2-1, the V gene TRBV28; D possibly corresponds to TRBD2 (5 bases). The V gene's germline CDR1 is MDHEN and CDR2 SYDVKM. The germline V and J ends were trimmed by 2 bases and 7 bases, with 6 bases remaining between them. This CDR3 has 12 residues.

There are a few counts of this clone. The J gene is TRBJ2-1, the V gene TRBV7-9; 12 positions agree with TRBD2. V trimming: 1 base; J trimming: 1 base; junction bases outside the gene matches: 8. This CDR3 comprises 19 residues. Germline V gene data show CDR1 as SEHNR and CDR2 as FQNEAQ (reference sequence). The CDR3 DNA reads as TGTGCCAGCAGCTTAGTCGCTAGCGGGAGGGCGATATCCTACAATGAGCAGTTCTTC. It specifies CASSLVASGRAISYNEQFF. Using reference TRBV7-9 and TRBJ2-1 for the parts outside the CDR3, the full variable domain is DTGVSQNPRHKITKRGQNVTFRCDPISEHNRLYWYRQTLGQGPEFLTYFQNEAQLEKSRLLSDRFSAERPKGSFSTLEIQRTEQGDSAMYLCASSLVASGRAISYNEQFFGPGTRLTVL.

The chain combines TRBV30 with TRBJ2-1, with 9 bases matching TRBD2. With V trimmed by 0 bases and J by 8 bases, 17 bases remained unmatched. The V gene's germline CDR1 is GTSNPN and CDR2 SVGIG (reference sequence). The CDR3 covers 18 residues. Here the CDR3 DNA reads TGTGCCTGGAGTGTCCAACCCGGGAGCGGGAGGCTCGATCATGAGCAGTTCTTC. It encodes CAWSVQPGSGRLDHEQFF. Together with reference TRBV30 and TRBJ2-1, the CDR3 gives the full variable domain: SQTIHQWPATLVQPVGSPLSLECTVEGTSNPNLYWYRQAAGRGLQLLFYSVGIGQISSEVPQNLSASRPQDRQFILSSKKLLLSDSGFYLCAWSVQPGSGRLDHEQFFGPGTRLTVL.

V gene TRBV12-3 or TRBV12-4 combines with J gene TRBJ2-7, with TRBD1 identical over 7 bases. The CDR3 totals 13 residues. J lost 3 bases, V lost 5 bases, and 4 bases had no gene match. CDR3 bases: TGTGCCAGCAGTAGACAGGGCTTCTACGAGCAGTACTTC. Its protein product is CASSRQGFYEQYF.

Here the CDR3 DNA reads TGTGCCACCAGTACCGGGACTAGCGGGAGGGGGACCTACAATGAGCAGTTCTTC. Protein sequence: CATSTGTSGRGTYNEQFF. The chain links TRBV24-1 to TRBJ2-1; the match to TRBD2 covers 16 bases. Trimming at V came to 6 bases and at J to 2 bases, leaving 6 bases not matched to a gene. The CDR3 is 18 residues long. The germline CDR1 and CDR2 sequences are KGHDR and SFDVKD.

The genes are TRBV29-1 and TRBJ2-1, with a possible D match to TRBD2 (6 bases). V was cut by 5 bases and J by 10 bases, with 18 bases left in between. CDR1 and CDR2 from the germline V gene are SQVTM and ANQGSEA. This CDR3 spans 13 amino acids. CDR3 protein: CSVPAGTSGEQFF. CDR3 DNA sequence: TGCAGCGTTCCTGCGGGGACGTCTGGGGAGCAGTTCTTC.

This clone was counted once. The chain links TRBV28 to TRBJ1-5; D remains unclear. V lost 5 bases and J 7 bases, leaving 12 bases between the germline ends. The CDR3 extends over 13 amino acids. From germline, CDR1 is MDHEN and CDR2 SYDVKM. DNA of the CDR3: TGTGCCAGCAGTCAAATCCAGTTACAGCCCCAGCATTTT. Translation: CASSQIQLQPQHF.